The 26 T cell receptor beta chains below were found in one sample sequenced in a study of T cell responses to AZD1222 COVID-19 vaccine. Assay used: immunoSEQ multiplex PCR; TCRdb lists only in-frame clones, some missing. The table lists about 100,000 clones, about 87% of them singletons. The sequencing here drew on peripheral blood, taken on day 0 of AZD1222 vaccination. The receptor set was obtained from an adult in good health.

V is TRBV5-4 and J is TRBJ2-1; 11 bases align to TRBD2. The CDR3 spans 15 residues. The V segment lost 0 bases and the J segment 5 bases; nucleotides outside the gene matches: 1. Germline V CDR1 and CDR2: SGHNT, YYREEE (reference sequence). The CDR3 spells CASSLGLAGHNEQFF. CDR3 sequence (DNA): TGTGCCAGCAGCTTGGGACTAGCGGGGCACAATGAGCAGTTCTTC.

The V gene is TRBV4-1, the J gene TRBJ2-2; TRBD2 is a possible D gene (7 bases). Trimming left V 1 base short and J 6 bases short, with 15 bases between. CDR3 length: 16 amino acids. Germline CDR1 MGHRA, CDR2 YSYEKL. The CDR3 DNA is TGCGCCAGCAGCCAAGCTCTAGGGGGGGCTGCCGGGGAGCTGTTTTTT. Translated, it gives CASSQALGGAAGELFF.

The chain recombines TRBV24-1 with TRBJ1-2, with 10 bases that match TRBD1. There are 12 residues in the CDR3. Germline CDR1 KGHDR, CDR2 SFDVKD. V gave up 9 bases and J gave up 6 bases; unmatched junction bases: 3. The CDR3 sequence: CATGQGVDGYTF. CDR3 coding DNA: TGTGCCACCGGACAGGGGGTGGATGGCTACACCTTC.

V is TRBV9 and J is TRBJ1-4, with D possibly TRBD1 on 6 matching bases. The V gene's germline CDR1 is SGDLS and CDR2 YYNGEE. The CDR3 consists of 15 residues. V was pared by 0 bases and J by 7 bases, with 13 bases between. CDR3: CASSVGTENTEKLFF. In DNA, the CDR3 is TGTGCCAGCAGCGTAGGGACAGAAAATACTGAAAAACTGTTTTTT.

The table lists this clone with a count of one. The chain's CDR3 is CASSLAGAPGTDTQYF. As DNA, the CDR3 is TGTGCCAGCAGCTTAGCCGGGGCGCCGGGCACAGATACGCAGTATTTT. The chain links TRBV7-6 to TRBJ2-3; D may correspond to TRBD1 or TRBD2 (5 bases each). Germline CDR1 SGHVS, CDR2 FNYEAQ. Trimming took 0 bases from V and 1 from J, leaving 11 bases between them. CDR3 length equals 16 residues. The full variable domain, in which reference TRBV7-6 and TRBJ2-3 provide the parts outside the CDR3, is GAGVSQSPRYKVTKRGQDVALRCDPISGHVSLYWYRQALGQGPEFLTYFNYEAQQDKSGLPNDRFSAERPEGSISTLTIQRTEQRDSAMYRCASSLAGAPGTDTQYFGPGTRLTVL.

This clone has only a few counts. The chain couples TRBV5-4 to TRBJ1-2, with 8 bases aligning to TRBD1. This CDR3 is 13 amino acids long. V gave up 4 bases and J gave up 4 bases; unmatched junction bases: 3. Germline V CDR1 and CDR2: SGHNT, YYREEE (reference sequence). CDR3 in amino acids: CASSVDRGYGYTF. In DNA form, the CDR3 reads TGTGCCAGCAGCGTCGACAGGGGCTATGGCTACACCTTC.

In the case of this clone: Mismatch with germline at one junction end may stem from a read error. The chain combines TRBV6-5 with TRBJ2-4; 7 bases line up with TRBD1. The CDR3 runs to 14 residues. CDR1 is MNHEY and CDR2 is SVGAGI in the germline V gene. In DNA form, the CDR3 reads TGTGCCAGCAGTCACGACCGGGACAGAGGCCTATTCAGCTTC. Protein: CASSHDRDRGLFSF.

This chain joins TRBV2 and TRBJ1-6; possible D gene TRBD1, 5 bases. The CDR3 runs 18 residues. The germline V gene has CDR1 SNHLY and CDR2 FYNNEI. V was pared by 5 bases and J by 0 bases, with 17 bases between. CDR3 nucleotides: TGTGCCAGCAGTAAATGGGGCGGGGGGAGCTCCTATAATTCACCCCTCCACTTT. This encodes CASSKWGGGSSYNSPLHF. Complete variable domain (other parts from reference TRBV2 and TRBJ1-6): EPEVTQTPSHQVTQMGQEVILRCVPISNHLYFYWYRQILGQKVEFLVSFYNNEISEKSEIFDDQFSVERPDGSNFTLKIRSTKLEDSAMYFCASSKWGGGSSYNSPLHFGNGTRLTVT.

The chain combines TRBV20-1 with TRBJ2-7, with 7 bases fitting TRBD1. Per germline, CDR1 DFQATT and CDR2 SNEGSKA (reference sequence). This CDR3 spans 14 amino acids. The junction had 6 bases not matched to a gene; V was cut back by 3 bases and J by 1 base. In DNA form, the CDR3 reads TGCAGTGCTAGTAAACTGACAGGGTCCTACGAGCAGTACTTC. Its protein is CSASKLTGSYEQYF.

V gene TRBV7-2 combines with J gene TRBJ2-5; D could derive from TRBD1 or TRBD2 (5 bases each). Deletions cut 1 base from V and 1 base from J, with 10 bases between. The germline V gene encodes CDR1 SGHTA and CDR2 FQGNSA. The CDR3 covers 15 residues. CDR3 protein: CASSLVVGGQETQYF. The CDR3 DNA reads as TGTGCCAGCAGCTTAGTGGTTGGGGGCCAAGAGACCCAGTACTTC.

The chain carries TRBV9 and TRBJ2-3; 9 bases are shared with TRBD1. From germline, CDR1 is SGDLS and CDR2 YYNGEE. CDR3 size: 17 residues. Trimming removed 3 bases from V and 3 bases from J; junction bases left unmatched: 11. CDR3 coding DNA: TGTGCCAGCAGCGCCGGAAGCCGGGACAGGGTTACAGATACGCAGTATTTT. Encoded protein: CASSAGSRDRVTDTQYF.

J is TRBJ1-4 and V is TRBV6-2 or TRBV6-3, with D perhaps TRBD1 (6 bases). The V end lost 5 bases, the J end lost 3 bases, and 19 bases lay between the germline ends. Germline CDR1 and CDR2: MNHEY and SVGEGT. The CDR3 has 17 residues. CDR3 nucleotide sequence: TGTGCCAGCAGTAGAGACCTTCCGGGACAACCTAATGAAAAACTGTTTTTT. Translated, it gives CASSRDLPGQPNEKLFF.

V usage is TRBV6-2 or TRBV6-3 and J usage is TRBJ1-5; D remains ambiguous. The CDR3 covers 12 residues. Trimming removed 2 bases at V and 4 bases at J, with 3 bases between. The germline V gene has CDR1 MNHEY and CDR2 SVGEGT. The CDR3 region is CASSYRNQPQHF. CDR3 coding DNA: TGTGCCAGCAGTTACCGGAATCAGCCCCAGCATTTT.

The rearrangement uses TRBV18 and TRBJ1-6; 9 bases match TRBD1. The J segment lost 10 bases and the V segment lost 6 bases, leaving 7 bases of the junction unmatched. The germline V gene has CDR1 KGHSH and CDR2 LQKENI. The CDR3 length is 14 residues. The CDR3 DNA reads as TGTGCCAGCTCGCAACAGGGGGCACAGTCACCCCTCCACTTT. Translated: CASSQQGAQSPLHF.

CDR3 DNA: TGCGCCAGCAGCCAAATGAAGTTAGCGGGGGGACCGAGCGGGGAGCTGTTTTTT. Translating gives CASSQMKLAGGPSGELFF. The chain uses TRBV4-3 and TRBJ2-2, with TRBD2 matching over 10 bases. The CDR3 has 18 residues. J lost 7 bases, V lost 2 bases, and 13 bases had no gene match. Germline CDR1 and CDR2: LGHNA and YSLEER.

This clone was observed a single time. This chain uses TRBV4-3 with TRBJ1-2; no clear D gene. Trimming left V 1 base short and J 0 bases short, with 15 bases between. This CDR3 spans 17 amino acids. The germline V gene encodes CDR1 LGHNA and CDR2 YSLEER. CDR3 sequence (DNA): TGCGCCAGCAGCCAAGGAGGCTTAGCGGGCACTAACTATGGCTACACCTTC. This sequence encodes CASSQGGLAGTNYGYTF.

This chain links TRBV19 with TRBJ2-1; TRBD2 matches 11 bases. CDR1 LNHDA and CDR2 SQIVND come from the germline V gene (reference sequence). The CDR3 runs 16 residues. The junction had 7 bases not matched to a gene; V was cut back by 3 bases and J by 6 bases. Here the CDR3 DNA reads TGTGCCAGTAGTATGGGATGGCTAGCGGGGGGCAATGAGCAGTTCTTC. Encoded protein: CASSMGWLAGGNEQFF.

CDR3: CASTSRQGGFKEAFF. The DNA of the CDR3 is TGTGCCAGTACTAGCCGACAGGGTGGGTTCAAGGAAGCTTTCTTT. The chain couples TRBV6-5 to TRBJ1-1; 7 nucleotides line up with TRBD1. This CDR3 comprises 15 residues. Germline CDR1 is MNHEY and CDR2 is SVGAGI. V lost 9 bases to trimming and J lost 8 bases; unmatched junction nucleotides: 18.

This clone was observed a few times. This rearrangement joins TRBV6-2 or TRBV6-3 to TRBJ2-7; 9 nucleotides agree with TRBD1. The CDR3 runs 17 residues. The V gene end was trimmed by 0 bases and the J gene end by 2 bases; junction bases not matched to a gene: 8. Germline V gene lookup returns CDR1 MNHEY and CDR2 SVGEGT. This CDR3 is CASSYSGGQGSTYEQYF. CDR3 nucleotide sequence: TGTGCCAGCAGTTACTCGGGGGGACAGGGCTCTACCTACGAGCAGTACTTC.

The rearrangement joins TRBV7-3 to TRBJ2-2; D is ambiguous. CDR1 is SGHTA and CDR2 is FQGTGA in the germline V gene. Trimming shortened V by 2 bases and J by 3 bases, and 16 bases separated the two germline ends. The CDR3 spans 17 residues. The CDR3 sequence: CASSLALTAGHTGELFF. The CDR3 region has the DNA TGTGCCAGCAGCTTAGCTTTGACGGCCGGTCACACCGGGGAGCTGTTTTTT.

This clone was seen many times. V is TRBV27 and J is TRBJ1-5, with D perhaps TRBD1 (6 bases). Per germline, CDR1 MNHEY and CDR2 SMNVEV (reference sequence). V shed 5 bases and J shed 3 bases, with 11 bases lying between them. This CDR3 is 14 amino acids long. The CDR3 is CASSKQGPNQPQHF. CDR3 bases: TGTGCCAGCAGTAAACAGGGACCCAATCAGCCCCAGCATTTT.

This chain joins TRBV10-2 and TRBJ1-1; D gene unclear. The CDR3 is made up of 13 amino acids. V was pared by 2 bases and J by 0 bases, with 4 bases between. Germline lookup yields CDR1 WSHSY and CDR2 SAAADI. The CDR3 loop reads CASSETVNTEAFF. As DNA, the CDR3 is TGCGCCAGCAGTGAGACAGTGAACACTGAAGCTTTCTTT.

The V gene is TRBV18, the J gene TRBJ1-5, with D possibly matching TRBD1 (5 bases). The V gene's germline CDR1 is KGHSH and CDR2 LQKENI. This CDR3 is built from 16 residues. Trimming took off 2 bases at V and 4 bases at J, with 15 bases between the two ends. The CDR3 sequence: CASSPVAGFGNQPQHF. Written as DNA, the CDR3 is TGTGCCAGCTCACCAGTAGCAGGGTTTGGAAATCAGCCCCAGCATTTT.

The chain combines TRBV7-2 with TRBJ2-4, with D maybe TRBD2 (6 bases). The CDR3 length is 13 residues. The germline V and J ends were trimmed by 4 bases and 6 bases, with 10 bases remaining between them. The germline V gene encodes CDR1 SGHTA and CDR2 FQGNSA. The CDR3 loop is CASSSQGGNIQYF. The CDR3 DNA reads TGTGCCAGCAGCTCCCAGGGAGGAAACATTCAGTACTTC.

The chain employs TRBV18 and TRBJ2-5; 15 bases are a match to TRBD2. The CDR3 is 17 residues long. The germline V gene encodes CDR1 KGHSH and CDR2 LQKENI. Trimming took 0 bases from V and 5 from J; bases not matched to a gene: 4. CDR3 amino acids: CASSPPGLAGGRETQYF. The CDR3 DNA sequence: TGTGCCAGCTCACCACCGGGACTAGCGGGGGGCCGGGAGACCCAGTACTTC.

The genes are TRBV3-1 (or the pseudogene TRBV3-2) and TRBJ1-1, with D possibly matching TRBD1 (5 bases). The germline V gene encodes CDR1 LGHDT and CDR2 YNNKEL (reference sequence). This CDR3 comprises 15 residues. Trimming removed 4 bases at V and 2 bases at J, with 14 bases between. This CDR3 is CASSRVGGGNTEAFF. For the CDR3, the DNA is TGTGCCAGCAGCCGCGTCGGGGGGGGTAACACTGAAGCTTTCTTT.